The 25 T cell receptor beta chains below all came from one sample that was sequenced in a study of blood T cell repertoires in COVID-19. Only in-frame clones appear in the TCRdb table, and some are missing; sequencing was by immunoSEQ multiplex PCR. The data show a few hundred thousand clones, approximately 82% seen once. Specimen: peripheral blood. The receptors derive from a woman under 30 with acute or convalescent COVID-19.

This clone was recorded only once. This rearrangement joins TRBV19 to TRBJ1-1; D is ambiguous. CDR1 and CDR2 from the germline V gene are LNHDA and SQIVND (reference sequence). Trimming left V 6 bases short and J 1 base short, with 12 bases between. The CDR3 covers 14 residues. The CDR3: CASRRPQPNTEAFF. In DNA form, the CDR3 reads TGTGCCAGTAGGAGGCCCCAGCCGAACACTGAAGCTTTCTTT.

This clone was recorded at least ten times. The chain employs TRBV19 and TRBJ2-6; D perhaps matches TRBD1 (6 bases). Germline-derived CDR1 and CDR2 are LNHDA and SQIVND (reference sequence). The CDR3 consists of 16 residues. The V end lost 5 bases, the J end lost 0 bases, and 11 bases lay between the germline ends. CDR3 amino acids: CASSLGHTSGANVLTF. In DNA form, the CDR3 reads TGTGCCAGTAGTCTGGGACACACCTCTGGGGCCAACGTCCTGACTTTC.

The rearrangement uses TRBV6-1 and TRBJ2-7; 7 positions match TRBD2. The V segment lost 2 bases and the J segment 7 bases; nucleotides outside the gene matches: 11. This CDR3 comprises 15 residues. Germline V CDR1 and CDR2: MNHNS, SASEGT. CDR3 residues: CASSEYEGGPGEQYF. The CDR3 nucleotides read TGTGCCAGCAGTGAATATGAGGGAGGGCCGGGGGAGCAGTACTTC.

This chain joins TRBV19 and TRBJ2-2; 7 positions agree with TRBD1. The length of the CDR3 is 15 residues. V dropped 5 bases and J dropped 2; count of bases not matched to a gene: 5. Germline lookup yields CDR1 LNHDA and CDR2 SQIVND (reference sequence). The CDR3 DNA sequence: TGTGCCAGTAGTCGGGTAGGGGGCAACACCGGGGAGCTGTTTTTT. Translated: CASSRVGGNTGELFF.

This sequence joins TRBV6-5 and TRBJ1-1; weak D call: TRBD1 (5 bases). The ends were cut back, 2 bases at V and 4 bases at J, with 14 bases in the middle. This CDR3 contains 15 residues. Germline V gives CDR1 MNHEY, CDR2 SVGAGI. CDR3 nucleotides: TGTGCCAGCAGTTACATGGGACTTGTGGGCACTGAAGCTTTCTTT. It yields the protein CASSYMGLVGTEAFF.

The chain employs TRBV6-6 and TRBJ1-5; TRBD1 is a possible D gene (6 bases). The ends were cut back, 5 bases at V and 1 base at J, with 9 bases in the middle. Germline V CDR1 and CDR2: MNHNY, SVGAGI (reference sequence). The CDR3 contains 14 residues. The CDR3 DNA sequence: TGTGCCAGCAGTCTCCAGGGGAGCAATCAGCCCCAGCATTTT. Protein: CASSLQGSNQPQHF.

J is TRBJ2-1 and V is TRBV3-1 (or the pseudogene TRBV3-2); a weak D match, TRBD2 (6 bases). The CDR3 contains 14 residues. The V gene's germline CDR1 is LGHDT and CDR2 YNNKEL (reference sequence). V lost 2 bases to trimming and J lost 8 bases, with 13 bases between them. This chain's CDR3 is CASSQRGGRDEQFF. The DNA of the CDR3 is TGTGCCAGCAGCCAAAGGGGAGGACGCGATGAGCAGTTCTTC.

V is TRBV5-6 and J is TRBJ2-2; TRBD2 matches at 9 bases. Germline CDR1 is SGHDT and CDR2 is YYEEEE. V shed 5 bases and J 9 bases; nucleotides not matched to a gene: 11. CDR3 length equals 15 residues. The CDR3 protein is CASSPLNSGSWELFF. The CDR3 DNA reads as TGTGCCAGCAGTCCATTAAATAGCGGGAGCTGGGAGCTGTTTTTT.

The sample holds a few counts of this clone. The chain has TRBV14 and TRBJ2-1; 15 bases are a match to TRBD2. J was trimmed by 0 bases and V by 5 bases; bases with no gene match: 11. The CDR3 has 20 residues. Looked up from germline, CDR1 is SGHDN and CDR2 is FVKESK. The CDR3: CASSVGLAGGTYLSYNEQFF. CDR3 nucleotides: TGTGCCAGCAGCGTTGGACTAGCGGGAGGGACCTACCTCTCCTACAATGAGCAGTTCTTC.

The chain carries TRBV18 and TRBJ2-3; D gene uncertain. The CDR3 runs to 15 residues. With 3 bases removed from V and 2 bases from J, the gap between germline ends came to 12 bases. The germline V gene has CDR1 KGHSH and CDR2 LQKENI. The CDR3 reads CASSPAHQSTDTQYF. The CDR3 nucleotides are TGTGCCAGCTCACCTGCCCACCAGTCCACAGATACGCAGTATTTT.

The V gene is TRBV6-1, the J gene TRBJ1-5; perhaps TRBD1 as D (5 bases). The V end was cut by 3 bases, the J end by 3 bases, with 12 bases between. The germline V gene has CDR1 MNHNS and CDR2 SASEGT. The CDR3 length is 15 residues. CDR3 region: CASSEQGRVNQPQHF. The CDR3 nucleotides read TGTGCCAGCAGTGAGCAGGGTAGGGTCAATCAGCCCCAGCATTTT.

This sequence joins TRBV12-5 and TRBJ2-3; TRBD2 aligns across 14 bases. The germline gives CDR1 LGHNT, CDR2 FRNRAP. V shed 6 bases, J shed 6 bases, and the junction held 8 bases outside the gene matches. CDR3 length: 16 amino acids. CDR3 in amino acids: CASGGGLAGAADTQYF. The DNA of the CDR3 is TGTGCTAGTGGAGGGGGACTAGCGGGAGCCGCGGATACGCAGTATTTT.

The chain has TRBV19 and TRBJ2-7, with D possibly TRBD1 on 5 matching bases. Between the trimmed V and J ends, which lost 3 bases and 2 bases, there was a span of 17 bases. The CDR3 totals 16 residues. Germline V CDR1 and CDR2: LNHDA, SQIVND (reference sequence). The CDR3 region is CASSIYRTPSTYEQYF. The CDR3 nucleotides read TGTGCCAGTAGTATCTATCGGACACCTTCAACCTACGAGCAGTACTTC.

Here the CDR3 DNA reads TGTGCCAGTAGCGGACTAGCGGGAGACTACGAGCAGTACTTC. Translated: CASSGLAGDYEQYF. This chain connects TRBV19 to TRBJ2-7, with 13 bases that match TRBD2. The V gene's germline CDR1 is LNHDA and CDR2 SQIVND (reference sequence). The junction had 2 bases not matched to a gene; V was cut back by 6 bases and J by 3 bases. CDR3 length equals 14 residues.

CDR3 amino acids: CSVGLAGGFTDTQYF. The CDR3 DNA reads TGCAGCGTTGGACTAGCGGGAGGATTCACAGATACGCAGTATTTT. This sequence joins TRBV29-1 and TRBJ2-3; 13 bases are a match to TRBD2. Germline V gene lookup returns CDR1 SQVTM and CDR2 ANQGSEA. Trimming removed 4 bases from V and 2 bases from J; junction bases left unmatched: 3. The CDR3 loop spans 15 amino acids.

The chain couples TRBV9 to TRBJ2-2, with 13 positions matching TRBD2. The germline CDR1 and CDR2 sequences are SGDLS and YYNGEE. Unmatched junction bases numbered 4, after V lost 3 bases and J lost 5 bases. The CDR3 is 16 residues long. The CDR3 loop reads CASSDTSGRGTGELFF. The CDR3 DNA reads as TGTGCCAGCAGCGATACTAGCGGGAGGGGTACCGGGGAGCTGTTTTTT.

The CDR3 is CASSQDAWLGDYGYTF. CDR3 bases: TGTGCCAGCAGCCAAGATGCCTGGCTCGGGGACTATGGCTACACCTTC. The chain uses TRBV14 and TRBJ1-2; no clear D gene. CDR1 and CDR2 (germline): SGHDN, FVKESK. This CDR3 contains 16 residues. Trimming cost V 0 bases and J 3 bases, with 14 bases left between them. Full variable domain (missing parts from reference TRBV14 and TRBJ1-2): EAGVTQFPSHSVIEKGQTVTLRCDPISGHDNLYWYRRVMGKEIKFLLHFVKESKQDESGMPNNRFLAERTGGTYSTLKVQPAELEDSGVYFCASSQDAWLGDYGYTFGSGTRLTVV.

DNA of the CDR3: TGTGCCAGCAGTTCCCTCGGAGGGCTTGGATATGGCTACACCTTC. Residues: CASSSLGGLGYGYTF. The chain has TRBV27 and TRBJ1-2; D gene uncertain. CDR1 and CDR2 from the germline V gene are MNHEY and SMNVEV (reference sequence). This CDR3 region has 15 residues. The ends were cut back, 4 bases at V and 5 bases at J, with 17 bases in the middle.

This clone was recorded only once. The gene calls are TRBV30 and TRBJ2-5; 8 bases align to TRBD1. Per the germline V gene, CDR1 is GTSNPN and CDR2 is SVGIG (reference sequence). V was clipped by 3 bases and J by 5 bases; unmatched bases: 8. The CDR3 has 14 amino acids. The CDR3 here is CAWRTDRVGETQYF. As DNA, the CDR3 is TGTGCCTGGAGGACGGACAGGGTGGGGGAGACCCAGTACTTC.

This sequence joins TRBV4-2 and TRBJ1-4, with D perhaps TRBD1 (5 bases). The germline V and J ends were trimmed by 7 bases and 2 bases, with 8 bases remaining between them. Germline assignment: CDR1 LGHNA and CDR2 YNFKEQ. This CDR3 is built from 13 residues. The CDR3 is CASMRGTNEKLFF. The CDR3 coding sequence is TGTGCCAGCATGCGGGGCACTAATGAAAAACTGTTTTTT.

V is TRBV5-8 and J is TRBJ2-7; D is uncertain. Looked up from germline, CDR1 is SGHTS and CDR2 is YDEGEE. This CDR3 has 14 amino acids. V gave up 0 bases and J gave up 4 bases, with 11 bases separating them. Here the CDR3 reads CASSLERIWYEQYF. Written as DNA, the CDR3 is TGTGCCAGCAGCTTGGAGAGGATTTGGTACGAGCAGTACTTC.

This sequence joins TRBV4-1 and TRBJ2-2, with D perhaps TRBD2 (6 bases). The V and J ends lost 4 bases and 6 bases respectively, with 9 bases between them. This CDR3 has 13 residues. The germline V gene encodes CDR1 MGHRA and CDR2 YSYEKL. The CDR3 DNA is TGCGCCAGCAGCCTGGACTATGCCGGGGAGCTGTTTTTT. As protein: CASSLDYAGELFF.

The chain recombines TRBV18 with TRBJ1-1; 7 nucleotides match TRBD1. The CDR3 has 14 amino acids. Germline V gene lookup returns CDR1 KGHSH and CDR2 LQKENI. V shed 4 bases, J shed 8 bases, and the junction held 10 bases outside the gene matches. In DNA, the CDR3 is TGTGCCAGCTCACGTGACAGGGTGCGGTCAGAAGCTTTCTTT. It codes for CASSRDRVRSEAFF.

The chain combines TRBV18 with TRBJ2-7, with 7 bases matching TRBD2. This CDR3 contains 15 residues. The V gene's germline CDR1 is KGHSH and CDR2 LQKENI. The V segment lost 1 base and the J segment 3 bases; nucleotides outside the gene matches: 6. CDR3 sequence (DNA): TGTGCCAGCTCACCACGATCGGGAGGACTCTACGAGCAGTACTTC. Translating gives CASSPRSGGLYEQYF.

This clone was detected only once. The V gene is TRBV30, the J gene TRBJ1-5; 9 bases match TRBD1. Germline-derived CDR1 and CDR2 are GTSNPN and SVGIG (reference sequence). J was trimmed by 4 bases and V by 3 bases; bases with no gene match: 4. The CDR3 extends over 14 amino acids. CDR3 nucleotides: TGTGCCTGGAGCCCGGGACAGGGTAATCAGCCCCAGCATTTT. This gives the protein CAWSPGQGNQPQHF.